This is a list of T cell receptor beta chains from one sample in a study of T cell repertoires in cytomegalovirus infection. Using its own MiXCR run on the reads, TCRdb lists one record per CDR3 protein. The data show nearly 650,000 distinct CDR3 sequences, approximately 25% seen once. The sequencing input was CD8+ T cells from PBMCs. The receptors derive from a human donor in good health (CMV status not recorded). Some clones in this sample may be carry-over from other donors' samples. Each CDR3 is given with its conserved first and last residue. Fields, in order: V gene, clone size, D gene, J gene, CDR3 DNA, CDR3 protein. A D gene is named only where the DNA matches it firmly. Only some rows state a clone size, as once, few, many or a class for expanded clones.

TRBV6-5	-	TRBD1	TRBJ1-2	TGTGCCAGCACCTTCGCGACAGGGGCCGGTGGCTACACCTTC	CASTFATGAGGYTF
TRBV6-5	-	-	TRBJ2-1	TGTGCCAGCAGTTACTCGATGGGGTTCTACAATGAGCAGTTCTTC	CASSYSMGFYNEQFF
TRBV4-3	-	-	TRBJ1-2	TGCGCCCGCATACAGGTCCCTCCCCGCTACACCTTC	CARIQVPPRYTF
TRBV20-1	-	-	TRBJ2-7	TGCAGTGCTAGAGATATCCAGGCCTCCTACGAGCAGTACTTC	CSARDIQASYEQYF
TRBV9	-	-	TRBJ2-2	TGTGCCAGCAGCGTTCCTGGGGGAGCAGCGAACACCGGGGAGCTGTTTTTT	CASSVPGGAANTGELFF
TRBV5-5	few	-	TRBJ2-3	TGTGCCAGCAGCTCTTGGGACCCCGCTCAGTATTTT	CASSSWDPAQYF
TRBV28	-	-	TRBJ2-5	TGTGCCAGCAGTTTTCTAGTGGGTAAAGAGACCCAGTACTTC	CASSFLVGKETQYF
TRBV7-6	many	-	TRBJ2-5	TGTGCCAGCAGCCGAAATGATCAAGAGACCCAGTACTTC	CASSRNDQETQYF
TRBV28	-	TRBD2	TRBJ2-5	TGTGCCAGCAGTTCCAGACTGGCGGGGGGGCAAGAGACCCAGTACTTC	CASSSRLAGGQETQYF
TRBV7-2	-	TRBD2	TRBJ2-1	TGTGCCAGCAGCCTCCCAAGGGCGGGGGGGCCCGGTGAGCAGTTCTTC	CASSLPRAGGPGEQFF
TRBV29-1	-	-	TRBJ1-1	TGCAGCGCCCGCGAGGGGGGAGGCACTGAAGCTTTCTTT	CSAREGGGTEAFF
TRBV6-1	-	-	TRBJ1-2	TGTGCCAGCAGTTCAGGGTCCCCCGGTCTATATGGCTACACCTTC	CASSSGSPGLYGYTF
TRBV20-1	-	-	TRBJ1-2	TGCAGCGGCGGGGGGGGCACGTCCCGGAACAACTATGGCTACACCTTC	CSGGGGTSRNNYGYTF
TRBV10-3	many	TRBD1	TRBJ2-5	TGTGCCATCAGCCCGGGACAGCGAGAGACCCAGTACTTC	CAISPGQRETQYF
TRBV29-1	-	-	TRBJ2-3	TGCAGCGTTGAAGCGGGGACAGATACGCAGTATTTT	CSVEAGTDTQYF
TRBV7-3	many	-	TRBJ2-3	TGTGCCAGCAGCTTCCTATCGGGGGGCACAGATACGCAGTATTTT	CASSFLSGGTDTQYF
TRBV4-1	-	-	TRBJ2-5	TGCGCCAGCAGCCAAGTAACAGGCATAACAGAGACCCAGTACTTC	CASSQVTGITETQYF
TRBV2	few	TRBD1	TRBJ2-2	TGTGCCAGCAGTGCCGGGACAGATTACACCGGGGAGCTGTTTTTT	CASSAGTDYTGELFF
TRBV7-2	many	-	TRBJ1-2	TGTGCCAGCAGCCCCGTGCCCAGGGTTGGGAGTGACTCTGGCTACACCTTC	CASSPVPRVGSDSGYTF
TRBV7-9	-	TRBD2	TRBJ2-3	TGTGCCAGCAGCCATCCCACCTGGCGGGCTAGCGGGGGGGAGCCCACAGATACGCAGTATTTT	CASSHPTWRASGGEPTDTQYF
TRBV19	-	-	TRBJ2-7	TGTGCCAGTAGTGAAGTGTGGGGAGACACTAGGGACGAGCAGTACTTC	CASSEVWGDTRDEQYF
TRBV7-6	many	TRBD2	TRBJ2-1	TGTGCCAGCAGCTACGCGGGGGGGCGCAATGAGCAGTTCTTC	CASSYAGGRNEQFF
TRBV6-2/TRBV6-3	many	TRBD2	TRBJ2-3	TGTGCCAGCAGTTACCTGCGGGGGGGCCCAGATACGCAGTATTTT	CASSYLRGGPDTQYF
TRBV5-1	-	TRBD2	TRBJ2-5	TGCGCCAGCAGCTTCATAAAGGGACTAGCGGACATCCAAGAGACCCAGTACTTC	CASSFIKGLADIQETQYF
TRBV5-6	once	TRBD2	TRBJ2-4	TGTGCCAGCAGCTTGGGCGGGGGGGGAGCCAAAAACATTCAGTACTTC	CASSLGGGGAKNIQYF
TRBV6-2/TRBV6-3	-	-	TRBJ2-1	TGTGCCAGCAGTTACATCGCAGGGTACAATGAGCAGTTCTTC	CASSYIAGYNEQFF
TRBV7-2	many	-	TRBJ2-3	TGTGCCAGCAGCACCCGGGACCGGTACACAGATACGCAGTATTTT	CASSTRDRYTDTQYF
TRBV6-5	-	-	TRBJ1-2	TGTGCCAGCAGCCAACCCCTCGGAGGGGAGCGTGGCTACACCTTC	CASSQPLGGERGYTF
TRBV7-2	many	TRBD2	TRBJ2-4	TGTGCCAGCAGCTCAAAGCAGGCCATGGGGCTAGCGGTAGAGGTCATTCAGTACTTC	CASSSKQAMGLAVEVIQYF
TRBV6-6	-	-	TRBJ2-7	TGTGCCAGCAGTTACGGGGGTTTCCACGAGCAGTACTTC	CASSYGGFHEQYF
TRBV7-2	once	-	TRBJ2-2	TGTGCCAGCAGCCGTTTTCCCGGGGAGCTGTTTTTT	CASSRFPGELFF
TRBV28	many	-	TRBJ2-4	TGTGCCAGCAGTTTGACTGGGGTCAAAAACATTCAGTACTTC	CASSLTGVKNIQYF
TRBV5-1	few	-	TRBJ1-1	TGCGCCAGCAGCTCATGGTTGGATAACACTGAAGCTTTCTTT	CASSSWLDNTEAFF
TRBV29-1	few	-	TRBJ1-1	TGCAGCGGCTTGGGGACTGAAGCTTTCTTT	CSGLGTEAFF
TRBV6-6	-	-	TRBJ2-2	TGTGCCAGCAGATACCTTGCCCGACTAGTCGAACAAACCGGGGAGCTGTTTTTT	CASRYLARLVEQTGELFF
TRBV6-6	-	-	TRBJ2-1	TGTGCCAGCAGAGTTCATAATGAGCAGTTCTTC	CASRVHNEQFF
TRBV20-1	-	-	TRBJ1-2	TGCAGTGCTCCCCCCCCCGGGAGACATGGCTACACCTTC	CSAPPPGRHGYTF
TRBV6-5	many	TRBD2	TRBJ2-1	TGTGCCAGCAGTTACGGCTTCCTAGCGGAGATTACCGACAATGAGCAGTTCTTC	CASSYGFLAEITDNEQFF
TRBV7-2	many	-	TRBJ1-5	TGTGCCAGCAGCTTAATAGGGACGGGGGGCAGCAATCAGCCCCAGCATTTT	CASSLIGTGGSNQPQHF
TRBV20-1	-	TRBD2	TRBJ2-5	TGCAGTGCTAGAGGACTAGCGGGCTGGGAGACCCAGTACTTC	CSARGLAGWETQYF
TRBV6-5	few	-	TRBJ1-2	TGTGCCAGCAGTTACTCGAGGGGAAACTATGGCTACACCTTC	CASSYSRGNYGYTF
TRBV3-1	-	TRBD2	TRBJ2-1	TGTGCCAGCAGCCAACTCTCTAGCGGGGGTTCTAAGAATGAGCAGTTCTTC	CASSQLSSGGSKNEQFF
TRBV27	-	-	TRBJ2-7	TGTGCCACCCTTTCCTCGGCCTACGAGCAGTACTTC	CATLSSAYEQYF
TRBV6-2/TRBV6-3	few	TRBD2	TRBJ2-5	TGTGCCAGCCTTCGGGGGGGCCAAGAGACCCAGTACTTC	CASLRGGQETQYF
TRBV20-1	many	TRBD2	TRBJ2-1	TGCAGTGCTCGAGGACTAGCTACCTACAATGTTGGGCAGTTCTTC	CSARGLATYNVGQFF
TRBV4-1	-	-	TRBJ1-1	TGCGCCAGCAGCCAAGCGTCCAGGGTGAACACTGAAGCTTTCTTT	CASSQASRVNTEAFF
TRBV6-5	few	-	TRBJ1-1	TGTGCCAGCAGTTCCCTAAGGACAGATGAAGCTTTCTTT	CASSSLRTDEAFF
TRBV6-2/TRBV6-3	few	-	TRBJ2-1	TGTGCCAGCAGCCGCTCCGGGAGCTCCTACAATGAGCAGTTCTTC	CASSRSGSSYNEQFF
TRBV28	-	-	TRBJ2-2	TGTGCCAGCAGTTTATACGCCGGGGAGCTGTTTTTT	CASSLYAGELFF
TRBV6-1	-	-	TRBJ1-1	TGTGCCAGCAGTGCCAGATTGCGGAACACTGAAGCTTTCTTT	CASSARLRNTEAFF
TRBV7-2	few	-	TRBJ2-5	TGTGCCAGCAGCTTAAGGTACAGGGGAGGCCAAGAGACCCAGTACTTC	CASSLRYRGGQETQYF
TRBV6-1	few	-	TRBJ1-3	TGTGCCAGCGGCCCCGATGGAAACACCATATATTTT	CASGPDGNTIYF